Presented here are 26 T cell receptor beta chains from one specimen sequenced in a study of a mutant IDH1 vaccine in newly diagnosed glioma (dated by TCRdb to the early 2020s). The library was generated by the immunoSEQ multiplex PCR assay. TCRdb mirrors the immuneACCESS table, restricted to in-frame sequences. Some clones are absent from its copies; in checked studies, under half trace to an unresolved V gene, and the reason for the others is unknown. The sample includes around 120,000 clones, with about 80% observed a single time. 5.5% of the sample rests with the top ten. Their cognate antigens are unknown. The sample's time point label is to be understood as: week 11, during vaccination. Each vaccine dose, consisting of 300 ug of a 20-mer mutant IDH1 peptide in Montanide, was administered subcutaneously with topical imiquimod. Sequences were derived from PBMCs, sampled from a glioma patient whose treatment included an IDH1 peptide vaccine. These TCRs come from a man aged 40-50 years with glioma.

Here the CDR3 reads CASSLGPVRTDTQYF. The CDR3 nucleotides read TGCGCCAGCAGCTTGGGACCGGTCAGGACAGATACGCAGTATTTT. The chain carries TRBV5-1 and TRBJ2-3; D gene unclear. The CDR3 totals 15 residues. Germline lookup yields CDR1 SGHRS and CDR2 YFSETQ. Trimming shortened V by 0 bases and J by 3 bases, and 11 bases separated the two germline ends.

The table lists this clone with a few counts. The chain uses TRBV19 and TRBJ2-1; 12 positions agree with TRBD2. The CDR3 spans 15 residues. V gave up 2 bases and J gave up 9 bases; unmatched junction bases: 5. In germline, CDR1 is LNHDA, CDR2 SQIVND (reference sequence). Here the CDR3 DNA reads TGTGCCAGTAGTATACTAGCGGGAGGGCCGGTTGAGCAGTTCTTC. Its translation: CASSILAGGPVEQFF. Looking up the rest from reference TRBV19 and TRBJ2-1 gives the full variable domain: DGGITQSPKYLFRKEGQNVTLSCEQNLNHDAMYWYRQDPGQGLRLIYYSQIVNDFQKGDIAEGYSVSREKKESFPLTVTSAQKNPTAFYLCASSILAGGPVEQFFGPGTRLTVL.

The chain combines TRBV12-2 with TRBJ2-1; the table gives TRBD2 as D, unverified against the DNA. TRBV12-2 is a documented pseudogene. This CDR3 region has 17 residues. CDR3 in amino acids: CASRLALSGRDWNEQFF. CDR3 DNA: TGTGCAAGTCGCTTAGCCCTTAGCGGGAGGGATTGGAATGAGCAGTTCTTC.

This clone was observed at least ten times. This chain joins TRBV4-2 and TRBJ1-2; no firm D call. CDR3 size: 15 residues. Per the germline V gene, CDR1 is LGHNA and CDR2 is YNFKEQ. Trimming shortened V by 1 base and J by 0 bases, and 9 bases separated the two germline ends. Here the CDR3 DNA reads TGTGCCAGCAGCCAAGTCGTCGACACTAACTATGGCTACACCTTC. As protein: CASSQVVDTNYGYTF.

There are a few counts of this clone. V usage is TRBV30 and J usage is TRBJ2-1; the match to TRBD1 covers 9 bases. The V gene end was trimmed by 7 bases and the J gene end by 4 bases; junction bases not matched to a gene: 8. This CDR3 contains 14 residues. Germline V gene data show CDR1 as GTSNPN and CDR2 as SVGIG (reference sequence). The CDR3 DNA reads TGTGCCTCTTTTGACAGGGGGGATTACAATGAGCAGTTCTTC. Residues: CASFDRGDYNEQFF. The full variable domain, completed using reference TRBV30 and TRBJ2-1, is SQTIHQWPATLVQPVGSPLSLECTVEGTSNPNLYWYRQAAGRGLQLLFYSVGIGQISSEVPQNLSASRPQDRQFILSSKKLLLSDSGFYLCASFDRGDYNEQFFGPGTRLTVL.

The rearrangement uses TRBV15 and TRBJ2-7; D not resolved. V lost 0 bases, J lost 6 bases, and 9 bases lay in between. This CDR3 region has 13 residues. Germline-derived CDR1 and CDR2 are LNHNV and YYDKDF (reference sequence). The CDR3 spells CATSREVWGEQYF. CDR3 nucleotides: TGTGCCACCAGCAGAGAGGTTTGGGGCGAGCAGTACTTC.

V is TRBV7-9 and J is TRBJ2-1; 9 positions agree with TRBD2. The CDR3 is 15 amino acids. J was trimmed by 2 bases and V by 3 bases; bases with no gene match: 2. Germline V gene sequence: CDR1 SEHNR, CDR2 FQNEAQ (reference sequence). The CDR3 here is CASSFRGGAYNEQFF. For the CDR3, the DNA is TGTGCCAGCAGCTTCCGCGGGGGGGCCTACAATGAGCAGTTCTTC.

This clone came up once. V is TRBV19 and J is TRBJ1-3; D is uncertain. The germline V gene encodes CDR1 LNHDA and CDR2 SQIVND (reference sequence). V lost 3 bases, J lost 0 bases, and 15 bases lay in between. The length of the CDR3 is 17 residues. The CDR3 DNA is TGTGCCAGTAGTATTTCCCCACACCTATCCTCTGGAAACACCATATATTTT. Translated, it gives CASSISPHLSSGNTIYF. Full variable domain (rest looked up from reference TRBV19 and TRBJ1-3): DGGITQSPKYLFRKEGQNVTLSCEQNLNHDAMYWYRQDPGQGLRLIYYSQIVNDFQKGDIAEGYSVSREKKESFPLTVTSAQKNPTAFYLCASSISPHLSSGNTIYFGEGSWLTVV.

The gene calls are TRBV5-6 and TRBJ2-7; 11 nucleotides agree with TRBD2. Germline V CDR1 and CDR2: SGHDT, YYEEEE. The ends lost 4 bases at V and 1 base at J; junction bases unmatched: 7. The CDR3 has 16 residues. Here the CDR3 DNA reads TGTGCCAGCAGCCCCAACCTAGCGGGAGGTTCCTACGAGCAGTACTTC. Its protein product is CASSPNLAGGSYEQYF. The whole variable domain, remainder taken from reference TRBV5-6 and TRBJ2-7, is DAGVTQSPTHLIKTRGQQVTLRCSPKSGHDTVSWYQQALGQGPQFIFQYYEEEERQRGNFPDRFSGHQFPNYSSELNVNALLLGDSALYLCASSPNLAGGSYEQYFGPGTRLTVT.

The genes are TRBV5-4 and TRBJ1-2, with 7 positions matching TRBD1. The CDR3 length is 14 residues. CDR1 and CDR2 from the germline V gene are SGHNT and YYREEE (reference sequence). Germline trimming cut 3 bases from V and 3 bases from J; bases unmatched to any gene: 5. The CDR3 reads CASSSGQDDYGYTF. The CDR3 DNA follows: TGTGCCAGCAGCTCTGGACAGGATGACTATGGCTACACCTTC.

V is TRBV4-2 and J is TRBJ2-7; D gene uncertain. This CDR3 comprises 15 residues. Trimming removed 1 base from V and 0 bases from J, with 10 bases in between. Germline values: CDR1 LGHNA, CDR2 YNFKEQ. CDR3 sequence (DNA): TGTGCCAGCAGCCAAGGGAGTTTGGACTCCTACGAGCAGTACTTC. This gives the protein CASSQGSLDSYEQYF.

This clone has more than one count but fewer than ten. This chain connects TRBV19 to TRBJ1-3; no definite D call. Germline V gives CDR1 LNHDA, CDR2 SQIVND (reference sequence). Trimming removed 5 bases at V and 0 bases at J, with 11 bases between. The CDR3 totals 15 residues. The CDR3 DNA reads TGTGCCAGTAGTTCCGGACCGCACTCTGGAAACACCATATATTTT. Its translation: CASSSGPHSGNTIYF. Full variable domain (rest looked up from reference TRBV19 and TRBJ1-3): DGGITQSPKYLFRKEGQNVTLSCEQNLNHDAMYWYRQDPGQGLRLIYYSQIVNDFQKGDIAEGYSVSREKKESFPLTVTSAQKNPTAFYLCASSSGPHSGNTIYFGEGSWLTVV.

The J gene is TRBJ2-5, the V gene TRBV7-9; possibly TRBD1 for D (5 bases). V shed 0 bases and J shed 5 bases, with 13 bases lying between them. The CDR3 has 15 amino acids. Germline loops: CDR1 SEHNR, CDR2 FQNEAQ (reference sequence). CDR3 amino acids: CASSLASGIWETQYF. CDR3 in DNA: TGTGCCAGCAGCTTAGCCTCAGGGATTTGGGAGACCCAGTACTTC.

This clone has just one count. This sequence joins TRBV23-1 and TRBJ1-1; D gene unclear. TRBV23-1 is reported as an ORF; its role is uncertain. The CDR3 runs to 14 residues. The V end was cut by 0 bases, the J end by 1 base, with 6 bases between. CDR3 sequence: CASSQSIGNTEAFF. DNA for the CDR3: TGCGCCAGCAGTCAATCGATCGGGAACACTGAAGCTTTCTTT.

This chain uses TRBV19 with TRBJ2-3; 10 bases fit TRBD2. Germline lookup yields CDR1 LNHDA and CDR2 SQIVND (reference sequence). The ends lost 2 bases at V and 1 base at J; junction bases unmatched: 3. The CDR3 has 16 amino acids. The CDR3 DNA is TGTGCCAGTAGTATATACAGCGGGGGGGGCACAGATACGCAGTATTTT. Its translation is CASSIYSGGGTDTQYF. The full variable domain, with the rest looked up from reference TRBV19 and TRBJ2-3, is DGGITQSPKYLFRKEGQNVTLSCEQNLNHDAMYWYRQDPGQGLRLIYYSQIVNDFQKGDIAEGYSVSREKKESFPLTVTSAQKNPTAFYLCASSIYSGGGTDTQYFGPGTRLTVL.

V and J are TRBV4-3 and TRBJ1-6, with D perhaps TRBD1 (6 bases). The ends were cut back, 4 bases at V and 8 bases at J, with 12 bases in the middle. CDR1 and CDR2 from the germline V gene are LGHNA and YSLEER. This CDR3 is 14 amino acids long. The CDR3 DNA sequence: TGCGCCAGCAGCCTGGGCAAGGGGGATTCACCCCTCCACTTT. This translates into CASSLGKGDSPLHF.

As DNA, the CDR3 is TGTGCCAGCAGAATTTTGATCTCCACTGAAGCTTTCTTT. It encodes CASRILISTEAFF. The genes are TRBV27 and TRBJ1-1; no firm D call. V lost 6 bases and J 4 bases, leaving 12 bases between the germline ends. Per germline, CDR1 MNHEY and CDR2 SMNVEV (reference sequence). The length of the CDR3 is 13 residues.

This clone was seen just once. This sequence joins TRBV28 and TRBJ2-3; the D is unclear. Germline assignment: CDR1 MDHEN and CDR2 SYDVKM. The ends were cut back, 6 bases at V and 6 bases at J, with 10 bases in the middle. This CDR3 is built from 12 residues. This CDR3 is CASRSTQDTQYF. The CDR3, as DNA: TGTGCCAGCAGAAGCACGCAGGATACGCAGTATTTT.

This sequence joins TRBV4-2 and TRBJ2-1; D unclear. This CDR3 region has 15 residues. The germline V gene encodes CDR1 LGHNA and CDR2 YNFKEQ. Trimming shortened V by 0 bases and J by 7 bases, and 13 bases separated the two germline ends. CDR3 sequence (DNA): TGTGCCAGCAGCCAAGATGCTACAGCAACTAATGAGCAGTTCTTC. Amino acid sequence: CASSQDATATNEQFF.

This chain connects TRBV29-1 to TRBJ1-2, with 9 bases lining up with TRBD1. CDR3 length equals 13 residues. After removal of 5 bases from V and 4 bases from J, the junction contained 5 bases not matched to a gene. CDR1 and CDR2 (germline): SQVTM, ANQGSEA. This chain's CDR3 is CSVQTGGGYGYTF. CDR3 in DNA: TGCAGCGTTCAAACAGGGGGCGGCTATGGCTACACCTTC.

The rearrangement links TRBV19 to TRBJ2-3, with 15 bases matching TRBD2. V shed 5 bases, J shed 3 bases, and the junction held 0 bases outside the gene matches. CDR1 and CDR2 from the germline V gene are LNHDA and SQIVND (reference sequence). CDR3 length: 15 residues. The CDR3 DNA is TGTGCCAGTAGTGGGACTAGCGGGGGGACAGATACGCAGTATTTT. Translated, it gives CASSGTSGGTDTQYF.

The chain couples TRBV6-1 to TRBJ2-1; TRBD2 matches 12 bases. The V segment lost 4 bases and the J segment 3 bases; nucleotides outside the gene matches: 4. The CDR3 is made up of 16 amino acids. Germline V gene data show CDR1 as MNHNS and CDR2 as SASEGT. The CDR3 spells CASSATSGGLYNEQFF. The CDR3 nucleotides are TGTGCCAGCAGTGCGACTAGCGGGGGTCTCTACAATGAGCAGTTCTTC.

The V gene is TRBV10-3, the J gene TRBJ1-5; 8 positions match TRBD1. CDR3 length: 13 amino acids. The germline CDR1 and CDR2 sequences are ENHRY and SYGVKD. Unmatched junction bases numbered 2, after V lost 6 bases and J lost 4 bases. CDR3 protein: CAISQGANQPQHF. The DNA for the CDR3 is TGTGCCATCAGCCAGGGGGCGAATCAGCCCCAGCATTTT.

V gene TRBV18 combines with J gene TRBJ1-5, with D uncertain. The CDR3 consists of 16 residues. The V gene lost 3 bases and the J gene lost 4 bases, with 16 bases spanning the gap. CDR1 is KGHSH, CDR2 LQKENI, per germline. The CDR3 coding sequence is TGTGCCAGCTCACCGGAGACATACGGGTTAAATCAGCCCCAGCATTTT. It encodes CASSPETYGLNQPQHF.

The chain has TRBV11-2 and TRBJ1-1; D is unclear. This CDR3 is 13 amino acids long. Germline V gene data show CDR1 as SGHAT and CDR2 as FQNNGV. The germline V and J ends were trimmed by 3 bases and 1 base, with 6 bases remaining between them. CDR3 bases: TGTGCCAGCAGCTTTGGGTGGAACACTGAAGCTTTCTTT. It specifies CASSFGWNTEAFF.

This clone has a handful of counts. The rearrangement links TRBV18 to TRBJ2-1; 12 positions agree with TRBD2. Germline V gene lookup returns CDR1 KGHSH and CDR2 LQKENI. The CDR3 has 16 residues. With V trimmed by 2 bases and J by 9 bases, 8 bases remained unmatched. CDR3 in DNA: TGTGCCAGCTCACCAACTAGCGGGAGGTCATGGGGTGAGCAGTTCTTC. Protein product: CASSPTSGRSWGEQFF.